The clone carrying this T cell receptor beta chain came up many times. This sample was included in a study of read filtering for tumor transcriptome and immune sequencing. Molecular barcoded adaptors covering alpha/delta and beta/gamma chains were used on 400 to 450 ng RNA. TCRdb reanalysed the reads using MiXCR and keeps one entry per CDR3 protein. The table records approximately 40,000 distinct CDR3 sequences, roughly an eighth of them present only once. This CDR3 is 14 amino acids long. Unmatched junction bases numbered 3, after V lost 6 bases and J lost 0 bases. CDR1 and CDR2 from the germline V gene are SGHDT and YYEEEE.

This receptor was obtained from a donor aged 40 or older with multiple myeloma. The chain employs TRBV5-6 and TRBJ2-1; 7 bases line up with TRBD2. The sequenced sample was a population of CD138-negative cells sorted from bone marrow. Here the CDR3 DNA reads TGTGCCAGCACCGGCGGGAGCTCCTACAATGAGCAGTTCTTC. Amino acid sequence: CASTGGSSYNEQFF.